The next 6 T cell receptor beta chains were all read from a single sample in a study of cytomegalovirus exposure and HLA in healthy donors. The PCR employed 60 Vbeta primers together with 13 Jbeta primers. The protocol was immunoSEQ multiplex PCR, while the TCRdb copy is restricted to in-frame clones and leaves out a portion. The table shows 200,000 to 250,000 clones, with approximately 80% occurring only once. What was sequenced was PBMCs. The receptor source for this set is a woman aged 60-75 years in good health and CMV-seropositive.

This chain links TRBV5-1 with TRBJ1-1, with D perhaps TRBD1 (6 bases). This CDR3 is built from 16 residues. Trimming took 2 bases from V and 3 from J, leaving 17 bases between them. Germline V gives CDR1 SGHRS, CDR2 YFSETQ. CDR3 DNA sequence: TGCGCCAGCAGCTTAGGGGTAACGACAGGAGACACTGAAGCTTTCTTT. Its translation is CASSLGVTTGDTEAFF.

V and J are TRBV9 and TRBJ2-3, with 8 bases fitting TRBD1. CDR1 is SGDLS, CDR2 YYNGEE, per germline. This CDR3 is 15 amino acids long. Trimming removed 4 bases from V and 3 bases from J; junction bases left unmatched: 7. CDR3 sequence: CASSQGTGKTDTQYF. The DNA of the CDR3 is TGTGCCAGCAGCCAAGGGACAGGTAAAACAGATACGCAGTATTTT.

A remark on this clone: Other DNA sequences in this sample translate to the same CDR3. The rearrangement uses TRBV9 and TRBJ1-2; 8 bases agree with TRBD1. This CDR3 has 13 residues. Looked up from germline, CDR1 is SGDLS and CDR2 is YYNGEE. After removal of 4 bases from V and 4 bases from J, the junction contained 3 bases not matched to a gene. The CDR3 region is CASSPTGGYGYTF. In DNA, the CDR3 is TGTGCCAGCAGCCCCACAGGGGGCTATGGCTACACCTTC.

This clone was recorded a few times. The chain couples TRBV11-2 to TRBJ2-7; TRBD2 agrees at 7 bases. Germline CDR1 reads SGHAT; CDR2 reads FQNNGV. V shed 5 bases and J 1 base; nucleotides not matched to a gene: 8. The CDR3 extends over 15 amino acids. The CDR3 coding sequence is TGTGCCAGCAGCCCGGCGACTAGCTGGTCCTACGAGCAGTACTTC. Protein sequence: CASSPATSWSYEQYF. Complete variable domain (other parts from reference TRBV11-2 and TRBJ2-7): EAGVAQSPRYKIIEKRQSVAFWCNPISGHATLYWYQQILGQGPKLLIQFQNNGVVDDSQLPKDRFSAERLKGVDSTLKIQPAKLEDSAVYLCASSPATSWSYEQYFGPGTRLTVT.

Comments on this clone: The sample has other DNA sequences that encode this CDR3 too. The chain is built from TRBV5-1 and TRBJ1-1; no reliable D call. Trimming took 3 bases from V and 2 from J, leaving 8 bases between them. This CDR3 spans 13 amino acids. Germline CDR1 and CDR2: SGHRS and YFSETQ. The chain's CDR3 is CASSSQVNTEAFF. CDR3 DNA sequence: TGCGCCAGCAGCTCGCAGGTTAACACTGAAGCTTTCTTT. Drawing the rest from reference TRBV5-1 and TRBJ1-1, the complete variable domain is KAGVTQTPRYLIKTRGQQVTLSCSPISGHRSVSWYQQTPGQGLQFLFEYFSETQRNKGNFPGRFSGRQFSNSRSEMNVSTLELGDSALYLCASSSQVNTEAFFGQGTRLTVV.

The CDR3 DNA reads as TGTGCCAGCAGCGCGTCTCGGCGGGGGACAAGGAGGATCTATGGCTACACCTTC. Residues: CASSASRRGTRRIYGYTF. V usage is TRBV7-8 and J usage is TRBJ1-2; the D gene is possibly TRBD1 (6 bases). V lost 5 bases and J lost 4, with 26 bases in between. This CDR3 comprises 18 residues. CDR1 is SGHVS and CDR2 is FQNEAQ in the germline V gene.